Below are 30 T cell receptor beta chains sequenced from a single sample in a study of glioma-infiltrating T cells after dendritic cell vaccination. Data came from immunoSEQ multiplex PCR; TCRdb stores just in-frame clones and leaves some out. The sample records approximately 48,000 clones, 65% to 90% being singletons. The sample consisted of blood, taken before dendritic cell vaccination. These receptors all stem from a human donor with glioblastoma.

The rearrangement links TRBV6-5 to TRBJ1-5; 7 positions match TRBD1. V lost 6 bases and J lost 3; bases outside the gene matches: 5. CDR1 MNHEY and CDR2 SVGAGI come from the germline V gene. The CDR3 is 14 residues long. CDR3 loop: CASRETGANQPQHF. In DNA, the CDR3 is TGTGCCAGCAGGGAAACAGGGGCCAATCAGCCCCAGCATTTT.

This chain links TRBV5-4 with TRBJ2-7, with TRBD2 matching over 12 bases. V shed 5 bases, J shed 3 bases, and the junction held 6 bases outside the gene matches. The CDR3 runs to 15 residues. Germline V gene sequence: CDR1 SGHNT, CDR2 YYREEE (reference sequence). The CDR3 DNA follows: TGTGCCAGCAGTTTCCGACTAGCGGGAGACTACGAGCAGTACTTC. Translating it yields CASSFRLAGDYEQYF.

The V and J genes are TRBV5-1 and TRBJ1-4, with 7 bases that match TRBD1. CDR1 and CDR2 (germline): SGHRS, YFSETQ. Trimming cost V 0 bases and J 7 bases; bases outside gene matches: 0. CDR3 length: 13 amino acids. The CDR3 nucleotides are TGCGCCAGCAGCTTGGGACAGGGTGAAAAACTGTTTTTT. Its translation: CASSLGQGEKLFF.

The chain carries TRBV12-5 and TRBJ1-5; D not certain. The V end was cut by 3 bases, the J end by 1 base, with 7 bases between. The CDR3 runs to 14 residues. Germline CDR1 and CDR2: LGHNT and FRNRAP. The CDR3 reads CASGFGESNQPQHF. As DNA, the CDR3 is TGTGCTAGTGGTTTCGGGGAGAGCAATCAGCCCCAGCATTTT.

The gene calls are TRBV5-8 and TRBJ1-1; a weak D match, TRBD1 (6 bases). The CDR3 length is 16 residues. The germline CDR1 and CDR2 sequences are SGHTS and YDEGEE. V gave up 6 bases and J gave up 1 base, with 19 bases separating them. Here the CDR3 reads CASKPPPGHKNTEAFF. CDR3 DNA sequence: TGTGCCAGCAAGCCACCCCCGGGACACAAGAACACTGAAGCTTTCTTT.

CDR3 in amino acids: CASSRTGPSYEQYF. The DNA of the CDR3 is TGTGCCAGTAGTCGTACGGGTCCCTCCTACGAGCAGTACTTC. The genes are TRBV19 and TRBJ2-7, with D uncertain. The V end was cut by 5 bases, the J end by 0 bases, with 11 bases between. The CDR3 is 14 amino acids. Germline assignment: CDR1 LNHDA and CDR2 SQIVND (reference sequence).

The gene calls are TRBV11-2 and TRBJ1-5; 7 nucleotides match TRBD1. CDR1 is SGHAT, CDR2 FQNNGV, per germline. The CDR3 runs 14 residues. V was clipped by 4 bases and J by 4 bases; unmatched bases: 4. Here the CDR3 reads CASSSDRANQPQHF. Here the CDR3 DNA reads TGTGCCAGCAGCTCAGACAGGGCTAATCAGCCCCAGCATTTT.

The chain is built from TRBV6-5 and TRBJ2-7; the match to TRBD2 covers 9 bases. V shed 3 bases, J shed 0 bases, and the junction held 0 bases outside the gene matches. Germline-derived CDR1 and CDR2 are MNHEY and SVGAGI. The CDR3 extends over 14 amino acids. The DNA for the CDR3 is TGTGCCAGCAGTTATAGCGGGAGCTCCTACGAGCAGTACTTC. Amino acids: CASSYSGSSYEQYF.

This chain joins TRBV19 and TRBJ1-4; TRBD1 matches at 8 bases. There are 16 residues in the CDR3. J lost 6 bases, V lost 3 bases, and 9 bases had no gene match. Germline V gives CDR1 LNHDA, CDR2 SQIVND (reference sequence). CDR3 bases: TGTGCCAGTAGTATCTCCGGGACAGGAGGCTATGAAAAACTGTTTTTT. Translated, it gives CASSISGTGGYEKLFF.

The CDR3 loop is CASSLDNRGPEAFF. DNA for the CDR3: TGTGCCAGCAGCTTAGATAACAGGGGCCCTGAAGCTTTCTTT. The chain is built from TRBV11-3 and TRBJ1-1, with 7 nucleotides matching TRBD1. The CDR3 length is 14 residues. Trimming at V came to 0 bases and at J to 6 bases, leaving 4 bases not matched to a gene. CDR1 and CDR2 (germline): SGHNT, YENEEA.

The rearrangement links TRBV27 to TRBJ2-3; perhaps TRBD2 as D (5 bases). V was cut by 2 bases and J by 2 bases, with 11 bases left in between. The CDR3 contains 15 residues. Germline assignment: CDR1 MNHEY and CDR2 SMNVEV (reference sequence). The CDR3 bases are TGTGCCAGCAGTTTAGTTCGGGGTTTCACAGATACGCAGTATTTT. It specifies CASSLVRGFTDTQYF.

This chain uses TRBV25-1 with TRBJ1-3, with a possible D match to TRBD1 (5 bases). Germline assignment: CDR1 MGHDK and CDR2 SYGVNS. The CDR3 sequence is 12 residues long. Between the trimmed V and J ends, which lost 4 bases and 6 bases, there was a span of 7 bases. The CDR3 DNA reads TGTGCCAGCAGTGGGGGCAAAAACACCATATATTTT. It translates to CASSGGKNTIYF.

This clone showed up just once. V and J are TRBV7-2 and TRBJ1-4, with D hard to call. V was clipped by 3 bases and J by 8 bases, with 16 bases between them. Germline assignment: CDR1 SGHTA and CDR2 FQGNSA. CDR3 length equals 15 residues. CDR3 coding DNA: TGTGCCAGCAGCTTGGGCCCGGGAGGCGGAGAAAAACTGTTTTTT. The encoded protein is CASSLGPGGGEKLFF.

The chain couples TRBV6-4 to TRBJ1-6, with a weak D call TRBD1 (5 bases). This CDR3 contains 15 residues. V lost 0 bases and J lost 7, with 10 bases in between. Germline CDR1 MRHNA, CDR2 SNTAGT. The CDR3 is CASSDSFGGNSPLHF. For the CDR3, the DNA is TGTGCCAGCAGTGACTCGTTTGGGGGGAATTCACCCCTCCACTTT.

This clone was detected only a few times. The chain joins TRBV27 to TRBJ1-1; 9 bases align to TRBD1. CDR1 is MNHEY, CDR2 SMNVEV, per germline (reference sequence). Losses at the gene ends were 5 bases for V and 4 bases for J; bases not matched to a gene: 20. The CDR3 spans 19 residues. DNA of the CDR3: TGTGCCAGCAGTGAATACAGGGGGCGCTGGGCCAGAGAGTCCACTGAAGCTTTCTTT. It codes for CASSEYRGRWARESTEAFF.

CDR3: CASSFPSLNTEAFF. CDR3 coding DNA: TGTGCCAGCAGCTTTCCCAGTTTGAACACTGAAGCTTTCTTT. The genes are TRBV7-2 and TRBJ1-1; D gene ambiguous. Trimming took 3 bases from V and 0 from J, leaving 8 bases between them. The V gene's germline CDR1 is SGHTA and CDR2 FQGNSA. The length of the CDR3 is 14 residues.

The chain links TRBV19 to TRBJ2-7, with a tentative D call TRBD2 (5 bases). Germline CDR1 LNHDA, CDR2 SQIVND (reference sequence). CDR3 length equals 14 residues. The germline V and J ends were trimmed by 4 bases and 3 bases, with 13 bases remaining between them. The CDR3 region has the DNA TGTGCCAGTAGTAGTCGGGATGGGAGCTACGAGCAGTACTTC. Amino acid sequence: CASSSRDGSYEQYF.

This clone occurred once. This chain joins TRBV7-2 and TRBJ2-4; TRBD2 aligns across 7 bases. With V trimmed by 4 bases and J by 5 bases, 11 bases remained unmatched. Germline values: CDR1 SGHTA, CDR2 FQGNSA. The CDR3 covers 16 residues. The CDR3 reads CASSYETSRPENIQYF. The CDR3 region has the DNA TGTGCCAGCAGCTACGAGACTAGCCGGCCGGAAAACATTCAGTACTTC. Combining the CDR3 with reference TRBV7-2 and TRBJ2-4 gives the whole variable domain GAGVSQSPSNKVTEKGKDVELRCDPISGHTALYWYRQSLGQGLEFLIYFQGNSAPDKSGLPSDRFSAERTGGSVSTLTIQRTQQEDSAVYLCASSYETSRPENIQYFGAGTRLSVL.

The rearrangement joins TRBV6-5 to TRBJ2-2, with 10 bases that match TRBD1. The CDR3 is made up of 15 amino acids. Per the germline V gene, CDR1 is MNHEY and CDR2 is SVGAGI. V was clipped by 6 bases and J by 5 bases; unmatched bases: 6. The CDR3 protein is CASRLGTGVTGELFF. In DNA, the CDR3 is TGTGCCAGCAGACTCGGGACAGGGGTTACCGGGGAGCTGTTTTTT.

The CDR3: CASSIARGKRGEETQYF. In DNA, the CDR3 is TGTGCCAGCAGCATAGCCCGTGGAAAGCGGGGAGAAGAGACCCAGTACTTC. The chain combines TRBV11-3 with TRBJ2-5, with TRBD2 matching over 7 bases. This CDR3 has 17 residues. V was pared by 5 bases and J by 3 bases, with 15 bases of the junction left unmatched. Germline V gene lookup returns CDR1 SGHNT and CDR2 YENEEA. Full variable domain (outside the CDR3, taken from reference TRBV11-3 and TRBJ2-5): EAGVVQSPRYKIIEKKQPVAFWCNPISGHNTLYWYLQNLGQGPELLIRYENEEAVDDSQLPKDRFSAERLKGVDSTLKIQPAELGDSAVYLCASSIARGKRGEETQYFGPGTRLLVL.

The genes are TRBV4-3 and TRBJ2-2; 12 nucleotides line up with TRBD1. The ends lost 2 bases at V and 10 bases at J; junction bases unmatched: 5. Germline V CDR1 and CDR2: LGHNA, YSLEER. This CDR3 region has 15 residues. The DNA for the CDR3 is TGCGCCAGCAGCCAACGAGGGACAGGGGGCCAGGAGCTGTTTTTT. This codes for CASSQRGTGGQELFF.

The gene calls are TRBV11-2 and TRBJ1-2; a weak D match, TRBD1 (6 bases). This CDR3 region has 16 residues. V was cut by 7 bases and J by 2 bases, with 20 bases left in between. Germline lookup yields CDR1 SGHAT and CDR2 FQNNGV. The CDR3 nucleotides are TGTGCCAGCACCCCAGGGGCGCGGAACCTAAACTATGGCTACACCTTC. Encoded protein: CASTPGARNLNYGYTF.

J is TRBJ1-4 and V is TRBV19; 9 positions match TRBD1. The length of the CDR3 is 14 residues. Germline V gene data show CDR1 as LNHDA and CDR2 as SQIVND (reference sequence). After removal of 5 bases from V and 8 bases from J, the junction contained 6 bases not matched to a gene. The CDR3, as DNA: TGTGCCAGTAGTGACAGGGGGTGGGACGAAAAACTGTTTTTT. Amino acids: CASSDRGWDEKLFF.

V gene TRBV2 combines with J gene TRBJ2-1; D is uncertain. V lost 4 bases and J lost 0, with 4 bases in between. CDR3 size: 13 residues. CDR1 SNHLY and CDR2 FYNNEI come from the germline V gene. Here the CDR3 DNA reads TGTGCCAGCAGTGTCGGCTCCTACAATGAGCAGTTCTTC. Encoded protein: CASSVGSYNEQFF.

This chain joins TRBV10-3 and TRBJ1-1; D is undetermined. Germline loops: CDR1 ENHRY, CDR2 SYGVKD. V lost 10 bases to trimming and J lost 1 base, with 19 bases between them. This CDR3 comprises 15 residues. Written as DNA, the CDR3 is TGTGCCACCACACTAGACCCTAGAGGGAACACTGAAGCTTTCTTT. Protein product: CATTLDPRGNTEAFF.

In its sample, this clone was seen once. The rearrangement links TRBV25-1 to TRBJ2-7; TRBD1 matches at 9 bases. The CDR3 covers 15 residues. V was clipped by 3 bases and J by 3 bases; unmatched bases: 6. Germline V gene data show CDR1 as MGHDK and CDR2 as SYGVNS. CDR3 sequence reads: CASSDPGQGGYEQYF. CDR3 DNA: TGTGCCAGCAGTGACCCGGGACAGGGTGGCTACGAGCAGTACTTC.

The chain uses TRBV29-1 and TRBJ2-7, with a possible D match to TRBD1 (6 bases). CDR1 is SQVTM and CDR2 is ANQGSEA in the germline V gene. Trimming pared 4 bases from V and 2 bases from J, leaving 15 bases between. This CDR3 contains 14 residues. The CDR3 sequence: CSVGNRVRTYEQYF. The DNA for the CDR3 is TGCAGCGTTGGGAACAGGGTACGCACCTACGAGCAGTACTTC.

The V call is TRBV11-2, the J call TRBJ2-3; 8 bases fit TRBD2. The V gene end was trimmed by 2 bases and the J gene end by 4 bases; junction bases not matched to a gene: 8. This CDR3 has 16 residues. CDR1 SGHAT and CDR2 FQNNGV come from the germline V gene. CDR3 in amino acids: CASSLYSSGSSDTQYF. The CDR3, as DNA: TGTGCCAGCAGCTTATACAGCAGCGGGAGCTCAGATACGCAGTATTTT.

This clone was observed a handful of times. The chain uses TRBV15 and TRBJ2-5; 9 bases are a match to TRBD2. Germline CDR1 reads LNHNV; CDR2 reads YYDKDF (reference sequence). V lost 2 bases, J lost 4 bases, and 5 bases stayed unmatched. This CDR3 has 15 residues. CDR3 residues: CATSRIAGAPETQYF. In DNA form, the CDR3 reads TGTGCCACCAGCAGAATAGCGGGAGCCCCAGAGACCCAGTACTTC. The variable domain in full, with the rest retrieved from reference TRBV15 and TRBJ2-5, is DAMVIQNPRYQVTQFGKPVTLSCSQTLNHNVMYWYQQKSSQAPKLLFHYYDKDFNNEADTPDNFQSRRPNTSFCFLDIRSPGLGDTAMYLCATSRIAGAPETQYFGPGTRLLVL.

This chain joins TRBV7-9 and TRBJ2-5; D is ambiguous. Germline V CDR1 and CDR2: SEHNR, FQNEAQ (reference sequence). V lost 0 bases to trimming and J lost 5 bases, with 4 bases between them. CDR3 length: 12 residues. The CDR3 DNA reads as TGTGCCAGCAGCTTAGCCGGGGAGACCCAGTACTTC. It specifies CASSLAGETQYF.